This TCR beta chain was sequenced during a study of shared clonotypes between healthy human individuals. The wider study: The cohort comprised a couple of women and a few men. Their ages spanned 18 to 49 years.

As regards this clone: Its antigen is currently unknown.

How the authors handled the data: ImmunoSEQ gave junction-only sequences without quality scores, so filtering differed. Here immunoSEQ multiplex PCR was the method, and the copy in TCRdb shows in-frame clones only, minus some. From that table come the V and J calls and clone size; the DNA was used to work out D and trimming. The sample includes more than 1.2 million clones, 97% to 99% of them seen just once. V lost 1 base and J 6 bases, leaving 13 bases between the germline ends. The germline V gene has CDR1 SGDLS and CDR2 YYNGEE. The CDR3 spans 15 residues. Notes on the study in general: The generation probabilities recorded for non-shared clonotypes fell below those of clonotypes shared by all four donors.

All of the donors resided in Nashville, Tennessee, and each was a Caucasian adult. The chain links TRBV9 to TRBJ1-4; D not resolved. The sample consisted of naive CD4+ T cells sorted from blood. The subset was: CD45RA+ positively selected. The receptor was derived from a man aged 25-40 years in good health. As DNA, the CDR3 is TGTGCCAGCAGCGTATCCCCCGCGCGGGATGAAAAACTGTTTTTT. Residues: CASSVSPARDEKLFF.